Sequencing of this TCR beta chain was carried out in a study of cytomegalovirus exposure and HLA in healthy donors. Study findings and constraints: Later analysis indicated greater clonal expansion among HLA-associated TCR beta chains than among equally common other chains. Most sequenced TCRs were rare (though some public TCRs occurred in many donors).

PCR employed 60 Vbeta and 13 Jbeta primers. Sequencing used immunoSEQ multiplex PCR; TCRdb keeps in-frame clones, though not all of them. The sample carries just under 70,000 clones, 70% to 90% recorded once. V gave up 5 bases and J gave up 6 bases; unmatched junction bases: 13. Germline CDR1 SGHNT, CDR2 YYREEE (reference sequence). The CDR3 spans 16 residues. About this clone itself: Its cognate antigen is unknown.

The specimen sequenced was PBMCs. This sequence was found in a human donor in good health. The gene calls are TRBV5-4 and TRBJ2-3; the match to TRBD2 covers 9 bases. CDR3 in amino acids: CASSPSGGRSRDTQYF. The CDR3 region has the DNA TGTGCCAGCAGTCCCAGCGGGGGGCGGTCCAGGGATACGCAGTATTTT.